The T cell receptor (beta chain) described here comes from a study of cytomegalovirus exposure and HLA in healthy donors. About the study: A prior study identified 100 million to 130 million unique TCR beta sequences from around 180 million T cells. Study-wide findings and caveats: A cluster of highly shared sequence variants was likely a sequencing artifact. TCR beta chains associated with HLA were, in a later analysis, more clonally expanded than equally common others.

PCR involved 60 Vbeta and 13 Jbeta primers. Profiling relied on immunoSEQ multiplex PCR, and the TCRdb table lists in-frame clones only, not all of them. The sample includes under 200,000 clones, around 80% of them seen just once. The CDR3 is made up of 15 amino acids. V was cut by 0 bases and J by 4 bases, with 13 bases left in between. The germline gives CDR1 SGDLS, CDR2 YYNGEE. Turning to this clone: As yet, its antigen is unknown.

Sequencing was carried out using PBMCs. V gene TRBV9 combines with J gene TRBJ1-1; D ambiguous. This TCR came from a woman aged 50 to 65 in good health and CMV-seronegative. CDR3 DNA sequence: TGTGCCAGCAGCGTAGAGTGGGGAGGAGGCACTGAAGCTTTCTTT. It encodes CASSVEWGGGTEAFF.